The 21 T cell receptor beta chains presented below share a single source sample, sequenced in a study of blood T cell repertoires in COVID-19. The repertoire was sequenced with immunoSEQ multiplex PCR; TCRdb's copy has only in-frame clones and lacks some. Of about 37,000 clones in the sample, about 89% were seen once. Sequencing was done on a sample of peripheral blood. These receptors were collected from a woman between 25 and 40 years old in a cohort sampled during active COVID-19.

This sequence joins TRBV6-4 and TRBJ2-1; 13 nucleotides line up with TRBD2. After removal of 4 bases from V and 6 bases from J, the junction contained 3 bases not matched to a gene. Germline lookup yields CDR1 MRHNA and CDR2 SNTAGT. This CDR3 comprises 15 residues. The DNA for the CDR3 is TGTGCCAGCAGTGGGACTAGCGGGAGCTTCAATGAGCAGTTCTTC. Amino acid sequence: CASSGTSGSFNEQFF.

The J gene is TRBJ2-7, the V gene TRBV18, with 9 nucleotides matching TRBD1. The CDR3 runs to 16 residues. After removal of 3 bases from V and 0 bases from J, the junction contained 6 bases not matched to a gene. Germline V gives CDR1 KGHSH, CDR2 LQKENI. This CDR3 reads CASSPPGTGSSYEQYF. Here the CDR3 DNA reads TGTGCCAGCTCACCTCCGGGGACAGGGAGCTCCTACGAGCAGTACTTC.

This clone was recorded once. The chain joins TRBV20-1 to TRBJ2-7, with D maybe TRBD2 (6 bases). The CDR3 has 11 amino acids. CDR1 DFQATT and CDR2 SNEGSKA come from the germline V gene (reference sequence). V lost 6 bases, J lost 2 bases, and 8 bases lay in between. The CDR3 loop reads CSARGTYEQYF. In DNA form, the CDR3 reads TGCAGTGCCCGGGGGACCTACGAGCAGTACTTC.

CDR3 nucleotide sequence: TGTGCCAGCAGTTTCATCCCGACAGGGTACAATGAGCAGTTCTTC. This codes for CASSFIPTGYNEQFF. The rearrangement joins TRBV27 to TRBJ2-1, with TRBD1 matching 7 bases. Germline CDR1 and CDR2: MNHEY and SMNVEV (reference sequence). Trimming removed 3 bases from V and 4 bases from J; junction bases left unmatched: 6. The CDR3 has 15 amino acids.

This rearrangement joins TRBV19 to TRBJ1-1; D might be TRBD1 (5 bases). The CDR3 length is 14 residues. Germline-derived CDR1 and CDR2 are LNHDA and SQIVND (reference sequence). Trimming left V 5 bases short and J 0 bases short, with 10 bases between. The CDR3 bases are TGTGCCAGTAGTTTGGGGCAGTTGAACACTGAAGCTTTCTTT. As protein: CASSLGQLNTEAFF.

CDR3 in amino acids: CASSPTGNTGELFF. Here the CDR3 DNA reads TGTGCCAGTAGCCCTACAGGGAACACCGGGGAGCTGTTTTTT. The chain links TRBV19 to TRBJ2-2; D perhaps matches TRBD1 (5 bases). The germline gives CDR1 LNHDA, CDR2 SQIVND (reference sequence). CDR3 size: 14 residues. Trimming shortened V by 6 bases and J by 1 base, and 9 bases separated the two germline ends. Combining the CDR3 with reference TRBV19 and TRBJ2-2 gives the whole variable domain DGGITQSPKYLFRKEGQNVTLSCEQNLNHDAMYWYRQDPGQGLRLIYYSQIVNDFQKGDIAEGYSVSREKKESFPLTVTSAQKNPTAFYLCASSPTGNTGELFFGEGSRLTVL.

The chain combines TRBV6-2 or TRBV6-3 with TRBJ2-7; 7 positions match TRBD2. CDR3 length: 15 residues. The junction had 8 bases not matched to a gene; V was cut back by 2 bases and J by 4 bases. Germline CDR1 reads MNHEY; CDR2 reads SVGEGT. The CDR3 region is CASSYGAGPIYEQYF. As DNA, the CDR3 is TGTGCCAGCAGTTACGGAGCGGGGCCCATATACGAGCAGTACTTC.

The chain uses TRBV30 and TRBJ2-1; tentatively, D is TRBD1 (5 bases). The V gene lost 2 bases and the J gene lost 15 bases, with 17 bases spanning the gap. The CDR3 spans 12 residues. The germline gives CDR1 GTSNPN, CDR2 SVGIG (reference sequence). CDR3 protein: CAWSSHRSQGFF. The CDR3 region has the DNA TGTGCCTGGAGTTCCCATAGATCCCAGGGGTTCTTC.

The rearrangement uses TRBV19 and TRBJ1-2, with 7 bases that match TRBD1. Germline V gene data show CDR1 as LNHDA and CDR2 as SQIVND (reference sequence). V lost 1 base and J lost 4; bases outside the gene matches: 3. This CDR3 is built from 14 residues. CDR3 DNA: TGTGCCAGTAGTATAGCCGACAGGGTCTATGGCTACACCTTC. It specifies CASSIADRVYGYTF. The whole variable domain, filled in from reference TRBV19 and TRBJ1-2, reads DGGITQSPKYLFRKEGQNVTLSCEQNLNHDAMYWYRQDPGQGLRLIYYSQIVNDFQKGDIAEGYSVSREKKESFPLTVTSAQKNPTAFYLCASSIADRVYGYTFGSGTRLTVV.

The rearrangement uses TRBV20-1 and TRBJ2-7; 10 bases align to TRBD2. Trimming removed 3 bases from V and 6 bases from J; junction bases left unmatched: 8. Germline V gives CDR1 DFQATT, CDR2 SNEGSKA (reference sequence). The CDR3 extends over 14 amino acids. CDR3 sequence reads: CSASALAGVTEQYF. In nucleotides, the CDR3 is TGCAGTGCTAGTGCCCTAGCGGGAGTGACCGAGCAGTACTTC.

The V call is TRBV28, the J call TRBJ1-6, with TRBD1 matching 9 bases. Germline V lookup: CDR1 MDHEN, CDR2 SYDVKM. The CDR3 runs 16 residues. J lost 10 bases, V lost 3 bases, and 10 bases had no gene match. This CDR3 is CASSFFGTGKDSPLHF. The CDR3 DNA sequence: TGTGCCAGCAGTTTTTTTGGGACAGGGAAAGACTCACCCCTCCACTTT.

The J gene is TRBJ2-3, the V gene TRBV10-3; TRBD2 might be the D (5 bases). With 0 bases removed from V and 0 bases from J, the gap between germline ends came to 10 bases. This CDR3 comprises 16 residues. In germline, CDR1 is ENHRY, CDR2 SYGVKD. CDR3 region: CAISESPGGSTDTQYF. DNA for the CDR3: TGTGCCATCAGTGAGTCGCCTGGCGGGAGCACAGATACGCAGTATTTT.

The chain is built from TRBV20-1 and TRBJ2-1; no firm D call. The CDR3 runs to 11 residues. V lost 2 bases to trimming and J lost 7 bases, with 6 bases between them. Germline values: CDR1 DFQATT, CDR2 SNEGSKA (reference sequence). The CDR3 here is CSARIRNEQFF. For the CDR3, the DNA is TGCAGTGCTAGAATTAGAAATGAGCAGTTCTTC.

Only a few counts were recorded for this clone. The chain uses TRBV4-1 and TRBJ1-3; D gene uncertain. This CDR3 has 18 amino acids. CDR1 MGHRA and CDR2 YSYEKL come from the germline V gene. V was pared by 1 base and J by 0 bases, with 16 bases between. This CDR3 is CASSQVDMGFSSGNTIYF. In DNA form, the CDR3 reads TGCGCCAGCAGCCAAGTCGACATGGGCTTCAGCTCTGGAAACACCATATATTTT.

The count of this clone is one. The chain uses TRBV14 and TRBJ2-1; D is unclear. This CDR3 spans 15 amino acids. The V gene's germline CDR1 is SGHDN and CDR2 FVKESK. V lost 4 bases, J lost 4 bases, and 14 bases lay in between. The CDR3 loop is CASSPTRMRYNEQFF. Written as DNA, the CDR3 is TGTGCCAGCAGCCCGACCAGAATGCGGTACAATGAGCAGTTCTTC.

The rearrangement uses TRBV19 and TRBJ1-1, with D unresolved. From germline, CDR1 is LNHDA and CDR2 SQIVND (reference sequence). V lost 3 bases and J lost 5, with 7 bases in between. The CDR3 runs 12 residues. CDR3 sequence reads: CASSMGRTEAFF. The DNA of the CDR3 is TGTGCCAGTAGTATGGGGAGGACTGAAGCTTTCTTT.

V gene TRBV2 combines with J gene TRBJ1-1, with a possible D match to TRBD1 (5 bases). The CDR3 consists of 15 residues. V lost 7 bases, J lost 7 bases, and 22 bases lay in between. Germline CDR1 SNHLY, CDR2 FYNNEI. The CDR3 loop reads CASNPVGGGFGEAFF. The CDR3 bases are TGTGCCAGCAATCCAGTTGGGGGGGGATTCGGTGAAGCTTTCTTT.

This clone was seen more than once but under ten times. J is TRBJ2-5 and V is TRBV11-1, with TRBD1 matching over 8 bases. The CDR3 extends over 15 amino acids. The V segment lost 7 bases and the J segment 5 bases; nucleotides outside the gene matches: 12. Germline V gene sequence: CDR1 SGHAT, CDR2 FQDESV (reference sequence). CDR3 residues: CASTRQGREGETQYF. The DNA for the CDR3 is TGTGCCAGCACCAGACAGGGGCGGGAAGGCGAGACCCAGTACTTC.

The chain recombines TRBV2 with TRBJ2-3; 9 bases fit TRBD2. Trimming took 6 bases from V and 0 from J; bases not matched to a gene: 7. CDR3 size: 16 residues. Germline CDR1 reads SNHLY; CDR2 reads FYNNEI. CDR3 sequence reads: CASRSLAGPSTDTQYF. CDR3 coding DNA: TGTGCCAGCAGGTCCCTAGCGGGGCCTAGCACAGATACGCAGTATTTT.

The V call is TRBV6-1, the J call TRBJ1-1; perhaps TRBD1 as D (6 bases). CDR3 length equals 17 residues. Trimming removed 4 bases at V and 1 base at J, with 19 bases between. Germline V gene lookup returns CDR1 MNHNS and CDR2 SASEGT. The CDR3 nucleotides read TGTGCCAGCAGTGTACCCACAGGGAATCCTCCGAACACTGAAGCTTTCTTT. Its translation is CASSVPTGNPPNTEAFF.

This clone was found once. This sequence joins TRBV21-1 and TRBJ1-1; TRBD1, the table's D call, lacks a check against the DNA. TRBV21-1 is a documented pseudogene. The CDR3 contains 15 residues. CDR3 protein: CASSVDRGRPTEAFF. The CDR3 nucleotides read TGTGCCAGCAGCGTTGACAGGGGGCGTCCCACTGAAGCTTTCTTT.